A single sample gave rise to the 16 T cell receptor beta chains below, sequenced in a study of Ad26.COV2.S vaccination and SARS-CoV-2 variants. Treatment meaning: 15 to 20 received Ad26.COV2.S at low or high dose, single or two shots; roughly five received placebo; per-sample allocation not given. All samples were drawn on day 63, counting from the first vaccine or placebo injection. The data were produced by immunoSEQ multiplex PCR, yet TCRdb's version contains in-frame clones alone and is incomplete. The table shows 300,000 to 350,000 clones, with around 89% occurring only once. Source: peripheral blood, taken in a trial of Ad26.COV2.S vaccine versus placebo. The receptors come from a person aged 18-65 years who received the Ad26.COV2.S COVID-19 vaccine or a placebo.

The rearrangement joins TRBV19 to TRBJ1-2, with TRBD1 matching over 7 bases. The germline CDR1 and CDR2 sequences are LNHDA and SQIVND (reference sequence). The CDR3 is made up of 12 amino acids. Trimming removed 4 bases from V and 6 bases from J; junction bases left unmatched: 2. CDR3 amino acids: CASSTGQDGYTF. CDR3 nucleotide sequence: TGTGCCAGTAGTACCGGACAGGATGGCTACACCTTC.

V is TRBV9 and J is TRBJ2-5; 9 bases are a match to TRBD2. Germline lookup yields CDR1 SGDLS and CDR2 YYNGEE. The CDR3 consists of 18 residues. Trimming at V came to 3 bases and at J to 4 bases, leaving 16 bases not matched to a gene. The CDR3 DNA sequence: TGTGCCAGCAGCGCAGGTGGTGCGGGGGGGCTCGGGTTAGAGACCCAGTACTTC. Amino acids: CASSAGGAGGLGLETQYF.

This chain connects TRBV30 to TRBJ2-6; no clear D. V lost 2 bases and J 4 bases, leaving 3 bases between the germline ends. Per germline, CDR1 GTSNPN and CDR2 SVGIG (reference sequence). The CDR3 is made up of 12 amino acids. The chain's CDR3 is CAWSPGANVLTF. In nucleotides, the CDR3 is TGTGCCTGGAGTCCGGGGGCCAACGTCCTGACTTTC.

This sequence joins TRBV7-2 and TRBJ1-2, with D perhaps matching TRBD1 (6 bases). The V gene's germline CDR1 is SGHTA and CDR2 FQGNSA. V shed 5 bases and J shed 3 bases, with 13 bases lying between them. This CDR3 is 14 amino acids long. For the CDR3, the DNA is TGTGCCAGCAGCAGGGCAGGGGCTGACTATGGCTACACCTTC. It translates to CASSRAGADYGYTF. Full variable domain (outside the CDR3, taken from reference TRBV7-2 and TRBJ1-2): GAGVSQSPSNKVTEKGKDVELRCDPISGHTALYWYRQSLGQGLEFLIYFQGNSAPDKSGLPSDRFSAERTGGSVSTLTIQRTQQEDSAVYLCASSRAGADYGYTFGSGTRLTVV.

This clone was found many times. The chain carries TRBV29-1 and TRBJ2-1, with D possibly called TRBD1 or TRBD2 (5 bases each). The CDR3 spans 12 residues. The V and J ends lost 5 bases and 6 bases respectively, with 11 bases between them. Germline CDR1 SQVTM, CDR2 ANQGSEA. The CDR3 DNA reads TGCAGCGTTCACACAGGAGGCAATGAGCAGTTCTTC. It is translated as CSVHTGGNEQFF.

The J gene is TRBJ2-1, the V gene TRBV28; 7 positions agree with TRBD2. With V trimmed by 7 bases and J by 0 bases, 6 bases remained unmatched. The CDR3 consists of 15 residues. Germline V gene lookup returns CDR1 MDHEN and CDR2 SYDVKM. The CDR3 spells CASTAGVSSYNEQFF. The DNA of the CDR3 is TGTGCCAGCACCGCGGGGGTAAGCTCCTACAATGAGCAGTTCTTC.

The CDR3 loop reads CASSQEVSSYNSPLHF. CDR3 nucleotides: TGTGCCAGCAGCCAAGAGGTCAGCTCCTATAATTCACCCCTCCACTTT. The rearrangement links TRBV4-2 to TRBJ1-6; D not certain. The germline CDR1 and CDR2 sequences are LGHNA and YNFKEQ. Trimming pared 0 bases from V and 0 bases from J, leaving 6 bases between. The CDR3 contains 16 residues.

The CDR3 here is CASSLQGGSPLHF. The CDR3 DNA follows: TGTGCCAGCAGCTTACAGGGAGGTTCACCCCTCCACTTT. The chain uses TRBV11-1 and TRBJ1-6; possibly TRBD1 for D (5 bases). There are 13 residues in the CDR3. Germline V gene data show CDR1 as SGHAT and CDR2 as FQDESV (reference sequence). V was cut by 2 bases and J by 9 bases, with 8 bases left in between.

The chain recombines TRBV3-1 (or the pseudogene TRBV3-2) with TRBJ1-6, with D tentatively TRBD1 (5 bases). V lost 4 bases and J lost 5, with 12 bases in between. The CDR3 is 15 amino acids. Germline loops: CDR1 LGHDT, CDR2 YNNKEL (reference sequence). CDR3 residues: CASSRGGGNNSPLHF. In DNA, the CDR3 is TGTGCCAGCAGCCGTGGGGGGGGGAATAATTCACCCCTCCACTTT.

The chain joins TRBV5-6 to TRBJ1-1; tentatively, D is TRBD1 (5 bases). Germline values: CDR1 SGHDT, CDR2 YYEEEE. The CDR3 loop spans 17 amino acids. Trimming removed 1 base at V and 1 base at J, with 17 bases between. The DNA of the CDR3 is TGTGCCAGCAGCTTGTTGGGGACCACGTTGGGGAACACTGAAGCTTTCTTT. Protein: CASSLLGTTLGNTEAFF.

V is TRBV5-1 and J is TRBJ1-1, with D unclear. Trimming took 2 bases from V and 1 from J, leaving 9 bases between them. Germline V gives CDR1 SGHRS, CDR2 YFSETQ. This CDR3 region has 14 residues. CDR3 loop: CASSFGPTNTEAFF. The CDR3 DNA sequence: TGCGCCAGCAGCTTCGGACCTACGAACACTGAAGCTTTCTTT.

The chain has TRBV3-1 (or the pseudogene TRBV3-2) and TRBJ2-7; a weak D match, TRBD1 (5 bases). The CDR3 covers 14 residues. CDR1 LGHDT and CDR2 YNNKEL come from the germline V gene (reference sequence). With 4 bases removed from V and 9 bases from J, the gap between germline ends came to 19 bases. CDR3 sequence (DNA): TGTGCCAGCAGCCTTAACAGGCTCACGGGTAGGCAGTACTTC. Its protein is CASSLNRLTGRQYF.

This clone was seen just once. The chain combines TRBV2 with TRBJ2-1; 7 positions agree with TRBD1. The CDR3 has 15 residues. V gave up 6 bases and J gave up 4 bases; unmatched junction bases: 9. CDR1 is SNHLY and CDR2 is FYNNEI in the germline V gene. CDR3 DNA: TGTGCCAGCAGGACAGGGCCGACCCTATACAATGAGCAGTTCTTC. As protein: CASRTGPTLYNEQFF.

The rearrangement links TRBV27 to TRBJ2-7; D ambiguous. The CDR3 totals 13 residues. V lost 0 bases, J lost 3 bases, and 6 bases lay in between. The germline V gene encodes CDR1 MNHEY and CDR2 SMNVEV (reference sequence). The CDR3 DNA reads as TGTGCCAGCAGTTTATCGGCGTACTACGAGCAGTACTTC. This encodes CASSLSAYYEQYF.

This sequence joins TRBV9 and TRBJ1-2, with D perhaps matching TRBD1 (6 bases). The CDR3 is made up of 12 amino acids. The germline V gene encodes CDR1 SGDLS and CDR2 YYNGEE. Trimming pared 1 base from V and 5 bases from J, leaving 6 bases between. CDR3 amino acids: CASSVQGYGYTF. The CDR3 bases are TGTGCCAGCAGCGTACAGGGGTATGGCTACACCTTC.

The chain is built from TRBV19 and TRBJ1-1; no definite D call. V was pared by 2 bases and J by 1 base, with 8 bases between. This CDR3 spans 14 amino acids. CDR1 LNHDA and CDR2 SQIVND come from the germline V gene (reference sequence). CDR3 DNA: TGTGCCAGTAGTATATCTACTCAGAACACTGAAGCTTTCTTT. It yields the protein CASSISTQNTEAFF.